A selection of T cell receptor beta chains follows, all from one sample in a study of shared clonotypes between healthy human individuals. Some clones are missing from TCRdb's copy, which holds only in-frame ones; the method was immunoSEQ multiplex PCR. The repertoire holds around 1.9 million clones, with around 93% as singletons. Sequencing input: naive CD8+ T cells from PBMCs. Receptors originate from a man between 18 and 35 years old in good health. Some clones in this sample may be carry-over from other donors' samples. CDR3s include the opening cysteine and the closing phenylalanine or tryptophan. D genes are given only for firm matches. For some rows the clone size is stated as once, few or many, or as a class when expanded; others skip it.

>.|once|TRBV7-9|TRBJ2-7
TGTGCCAGCAGCTTATTGGGGGTCGGGAGATCTAGGGACGAGCAGTACTTC
CASSLLGVGRSRDEQYF
>TRBD2|.|TRBV6-1|TRBJ2-7
TGTGCCAGCAGTGAAGCGAGCGGGAGGCCTCCCGAGCAGTACTTC
CASSEASGRPPEQYF
>.|.|TRBV7-9|TRBJ1-2
TGTGCCAGCAGCTTAGCGGACAGCGATAACTATGGCTACACCTTC
CASSLADSDNYGYTF
>.|once|TRBV9|TRBJ2-7
TGTGCCAGCAGCCCCTGGGACACAACCTACGAGCAGTACTTC
CASSPWDTTYEQYF
>TRBD2|.|TRBV9|TRBJ2-1
TGTGCCAGCAGCCTCCGGACTAGCGGTGGGGACAATGAGCAGTTCTTC
CASSLRTSGGDNEQFF
>.|.|TRBV7-9|TRBJ2-7
TGTGCCAGCAGCTTCGGGCAGCCAGAGCAGTACTTC
CASSFGQPEQYF
>.|.|TRBV27|TRBJ2-3
TGTGCCAGCAGTTTTAGGTCTACCGTCGGCCCTAGCACAGATACGCAGTATTTT
CASSFRSTVGPSTDTQYF
>TRBD1|.|TRBV19|TRBJ1-5
TGTGCCAGTAGGGGGACAGGGGTTTATCAGCCCCAGCATTTT
CASRGTGVYQPQHF
>.|.|TRBV6-1|TRBJ2-7
TGTGCCAGCAGAGGGACATTAGTCTACGAGCAGTACTTC
CASRGTLVYEQYF
>TRBD1|.|TRBV7-6|TRBJ2-1
TGTGCCAGCAGCTCGGGACAGGGCGCACTCGAGCAGTTCTTC
CASSSGQGALEQFF
>.|.|TRBV9|TRBJ2-5
TGTGCCAGCAGCCTACCCCGGGCAGAGGGGCGCCAAGAGACCCAGTACTTC
CASSLPRAEGRQETQYF
>TRBD1|.|TRBV5-1|TRBJ1-1
TGCGCCAGCAGCTTACGGGACAGGCTTGGAGGCACTGAAGCTTTCTTT
CASSLRDRLGGTEAFF
>TRBD2|once|TRBV11-2|TRBJ2-3
TGTGCCAGCAGCTTAGGCCCAGCGGGAGTAGGTACAGATACGCAGTATTTT
CASSLGPAGVGTDTQYF
>.|.|TRBV10-3|TRBJ1-2
TGTGCCATCAGCAAGGACCGATCGCCAGACTATGGCTACACCTTC
CAISKDRSPDYGYTF
>.|.|TRBV5-6|TRBJ2-3
TGTGCCAGCAGCCGGGACGCGGATACGCAGTATTTT
CASSRDADTQYF
>.|.|TRBV19|TRBJ1-1
TGTGCCAGTAGTCCCCCAAGGGCTACAATGAACACTGAAGCTTTCTTT
CASSPPRATMNTEAFF
>.|.|TRBV4-1|TRBJ1-4
TGCGCCAGCAGCCAACTGGGGGCAGGGGAAGAAAAACTGTTTTTT
CASSQLGAGEEKLFF
>TRBD1|once|TRBV28|TRBJ2-7
TGTGCCAGCAGTCGGGACAGGGAGTTATACGAGCAGTACTTC
CASSRDRELYEQYF
>.|.|TRBV5-1|TRBJ2-7
TGCGCCAGCAGCTTGGCCAGGAGTCCCGAGCAGTACTTC
CASSLARSPEQYF
>.|once|TRBV28|TRBJ2-1
TGTGCCAGCAGTTTAATATCTAGCAGCTCCTACAATGAGCAGTTCTTC
CASSLISSSSYNEQFF
>.|few|TRBV7-9|TRBJ1-1
TGTGCCAGCAGCTTAAGCCTCTGGGGCACTGAAGCTTTCTTT
CASSLSLWGTEAFF
>.|.|TRBV11-3|TRBJ2-7
TGTGCCAGCAGCTTATTCTTCTCGAGCTCCTACGAGCAGTACTTC
CASSLFFSSSYEQYF
>.|.|TRBV10-3|TRBJ1-2
TGTGCCATCAGTGACCCCAGGGTGTTCTATGGCTACACCTTC
CAISDPRVFYGYTF
>.|.|TRBV11-2|TRBJ2-7
TGTGCCAGCAGCTCCGGACAATCCTACGAGCAGTACTTC
CASSSGQSYEQYF
>.|.|TRBV15|TRBJ1-3
TGTGCCACCAGCAGACCGTTTGTATCAAGGGACACCATATATTTT
CATSRPFVSRDTIYF
>.|.|TRBV7-9|TRBJ1-1
TGTGCCAGCAGCTCCTTGTTGAACACTGAAGCTTTCTTT
CASSSLLNTEAFF
>.|.|TRBV6-6|TRBJ2-5
TGTGCCAGCAGCACAAGCGGGTATGTGGAGACCCAGTACTTC
CASSTSGYVETQYF
>TRBD2|.|TRBV29-1|TRBJ2-3
TGCAGCGTCCCGCAAGTTCTAGCGGGAAGAGATACGCAGTATTTT
CSVPQVLAGRDTQYF
>.|.|TRBV5-4|TRBJ1-1
TGTGCCAGCAGCTTTTTGGGGGGCCCTGGCACTGAAGCTTTCTTT
CASSFLGGPGTEAFF